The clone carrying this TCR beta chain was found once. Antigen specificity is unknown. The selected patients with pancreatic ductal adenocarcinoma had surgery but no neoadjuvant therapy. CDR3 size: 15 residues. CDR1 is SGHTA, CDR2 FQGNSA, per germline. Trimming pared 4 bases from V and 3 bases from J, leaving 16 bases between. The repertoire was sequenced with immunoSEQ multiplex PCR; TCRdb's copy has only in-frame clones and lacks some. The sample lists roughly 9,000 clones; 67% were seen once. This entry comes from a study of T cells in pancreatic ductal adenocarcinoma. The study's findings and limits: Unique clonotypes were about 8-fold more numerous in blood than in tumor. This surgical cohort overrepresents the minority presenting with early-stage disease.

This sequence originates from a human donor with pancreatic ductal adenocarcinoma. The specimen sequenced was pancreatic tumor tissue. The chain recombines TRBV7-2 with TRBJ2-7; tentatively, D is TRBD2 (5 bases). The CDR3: CASSSEWGAGYEQYF. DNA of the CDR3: TGTGCCAGCAGCTCAGAGTGGGGTGCGGGCTACGAGCAGTACTTC.